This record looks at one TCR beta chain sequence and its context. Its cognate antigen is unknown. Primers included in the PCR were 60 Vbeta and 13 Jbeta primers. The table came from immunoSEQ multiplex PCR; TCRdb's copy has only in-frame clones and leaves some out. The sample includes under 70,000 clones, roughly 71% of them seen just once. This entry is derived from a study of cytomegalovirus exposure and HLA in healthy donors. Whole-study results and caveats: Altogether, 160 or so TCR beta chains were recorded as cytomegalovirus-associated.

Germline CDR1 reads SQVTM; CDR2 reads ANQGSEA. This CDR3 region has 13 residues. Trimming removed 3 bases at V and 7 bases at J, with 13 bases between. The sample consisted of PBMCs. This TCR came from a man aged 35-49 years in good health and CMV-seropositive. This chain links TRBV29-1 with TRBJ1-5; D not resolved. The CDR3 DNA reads TGCAGCGTTGACTCAACGCGGTGCCAGCCCCAGCATTTT. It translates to CSVDSTRCQPQHF.